This T cell receptor beta chain is drawn from a study of blood T cell repertoires in COVID-19. On the study more broadly: Some COVID-19 samples were acute and others convalescent; all came from the United States, Italy and Spain.

CDR1 SGHVS and CDR2 FQNEAQ come from the germline V gene. The CDR3 is 19 residues long. V was pared by 4 bases and J by 2 bases, with 15 bases of the junction left unmatched. Produced via immunoSEQ multiplex PCR; TCRdb's table is partial and in-frame only. The sample has tens of thousands of clones; over 60% are singletons. The receptor was derived from a man in his thirties or forties with COVID-19, enrolled during active disease. This chain joins TRBV7-8 and TRBJ2-1; 9 bases line up with TRBD2. The sample comprised peripheral blood. The CDR3 DNA is TGTGCCAGCAGCTCCTTGCTGGGGACTAGCAGTCCTCCCTACAATGAGCAGTTCTTC. It yields the protein CASSSLLGTSSPPYNEQFF.